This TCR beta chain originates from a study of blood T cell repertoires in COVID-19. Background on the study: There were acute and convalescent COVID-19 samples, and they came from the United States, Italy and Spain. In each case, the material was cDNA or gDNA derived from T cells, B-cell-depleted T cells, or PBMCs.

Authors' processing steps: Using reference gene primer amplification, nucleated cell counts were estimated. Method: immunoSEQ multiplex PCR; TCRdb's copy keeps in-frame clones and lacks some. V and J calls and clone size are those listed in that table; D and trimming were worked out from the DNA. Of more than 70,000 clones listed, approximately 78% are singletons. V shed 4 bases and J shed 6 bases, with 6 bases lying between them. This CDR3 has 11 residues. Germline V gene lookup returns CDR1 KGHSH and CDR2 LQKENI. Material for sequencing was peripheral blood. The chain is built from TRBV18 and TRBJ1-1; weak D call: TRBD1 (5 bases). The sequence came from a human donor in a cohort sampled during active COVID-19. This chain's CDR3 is CASSQGAEAFF. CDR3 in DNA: TGTGCCAGCTCACAAGGGGCTGAAGCTTTCTTT.